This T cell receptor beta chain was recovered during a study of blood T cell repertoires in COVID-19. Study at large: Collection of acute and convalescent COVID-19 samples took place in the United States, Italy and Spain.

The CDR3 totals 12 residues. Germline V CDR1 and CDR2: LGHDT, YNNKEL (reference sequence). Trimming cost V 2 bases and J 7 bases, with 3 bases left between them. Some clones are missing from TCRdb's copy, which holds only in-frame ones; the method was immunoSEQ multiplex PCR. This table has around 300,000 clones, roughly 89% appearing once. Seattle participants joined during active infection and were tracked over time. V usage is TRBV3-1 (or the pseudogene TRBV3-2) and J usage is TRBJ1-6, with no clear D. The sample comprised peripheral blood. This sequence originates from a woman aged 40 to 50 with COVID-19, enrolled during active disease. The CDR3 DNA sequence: TGTGCCAGCAGCCAATCGAATTCACCCCTCCACTTT. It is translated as CASSQSNSPLHF.